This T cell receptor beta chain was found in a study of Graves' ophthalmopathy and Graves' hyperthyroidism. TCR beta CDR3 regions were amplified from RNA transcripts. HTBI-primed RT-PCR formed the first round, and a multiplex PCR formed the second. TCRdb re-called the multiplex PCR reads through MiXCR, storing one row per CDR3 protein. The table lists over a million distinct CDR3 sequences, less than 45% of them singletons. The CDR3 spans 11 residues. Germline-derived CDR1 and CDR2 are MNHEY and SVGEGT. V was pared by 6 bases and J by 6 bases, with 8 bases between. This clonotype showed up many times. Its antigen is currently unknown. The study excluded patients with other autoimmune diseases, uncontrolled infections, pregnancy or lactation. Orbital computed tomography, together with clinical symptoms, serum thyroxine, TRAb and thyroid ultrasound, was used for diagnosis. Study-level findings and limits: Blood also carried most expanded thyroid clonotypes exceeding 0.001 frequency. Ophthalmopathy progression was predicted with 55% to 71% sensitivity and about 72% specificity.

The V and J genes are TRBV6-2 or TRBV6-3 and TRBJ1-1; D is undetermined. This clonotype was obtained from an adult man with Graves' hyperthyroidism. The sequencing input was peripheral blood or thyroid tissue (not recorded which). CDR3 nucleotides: TGTGCCAGCAGCCACGGGCCTGAAGCTTTCTTT. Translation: CASSHGPEAFF.